The 30 T cell receptor beta chains below were found in one sample sequenced in a study of cytomegalovirus exposure and HLA in healthy donors. Primers: 60 Vbeta forward and 13 Jbeta reverse. TCRdb keeps only in-frame clones here, not all; method: immunoSEQ multiplex PCR. This table holds 180,000 or so clones, about 83% found once. Sequencing used PBMCs. The source of these receptors is a female donor in good health and CMV-seronegative.

This sequence joins TRBV7-2 and TRBJ2-7; TRBD2 aligns across 9 bases. After removal of 5 bases from V and 7 bases from J, the junction contained 6 bases not matched to a gene. Germline V CDR1 and CDR2: SGHTA, FQGNSA. The CDR3 has 13 residues. The chain's CDR3 is CASSPALAGEQYF. DNA of the CDR3: TGTGCCAGCAGCCCAGCGCTAGCGGGGGAGCAGTACTTC.

A word on this clone: The junction differs from germline at one of its ends, possibly a read error. V is TRBV7-9 and J is TRBJ1-1; D is possibly TRBD1 (5 bases). This CDR3 has 12 amino acids. Germline CDR1 SEHNR, CDR2 FQNEAQ (reference sequence). CDR3 residues: CSSSLDQGEAFF. In DNA, the CDR3 is TGTTCCAGCAGCTTAGACCAGGGAGAAGCTTTCTTT.

The chain couples TRBV10-3 to TRBJ2-7; TRBD1 aligns across 9 bases. Looked up from germline, CDR1 is ENHRY and CDR2 is SYGVKD. V shed 5 bases and J 3 bases; nucleotides not matched to a gene: 2. The CDR3 consists of 13 residues. The CDR3 spells CAISSTGGYEQYF. For the CDR3, the DNA is TGTGCCATCAGTTCGACAGGGGGCTACGAGCAGTACTTC.

This clone was recorded a few times. The V and J genes are TRBV5-1 and TRBJ2-3; D is unresolved. CDR3 length: 14 residues. V was clipped by 2 bases and J by 0 bases, with 7 bases between them. Germline V CDR1 and CDR2: SGHRS, YFSETQ. This CDR3 is CASSLQSSTDTQYF. For the CDR3, the DNA is TGCGCCAGCAGCTTACAGTCTAGCACAGATACGCAGTATTTT.

The rearrangement uses TRBV6-6 and TRBJ2-1; the D is unclear. The CDR3 loop spans 13 amino acids. CDR1 is MNHNY, CDR2 SVGAGI, per germline (reference sequence). V was shortened by 7 bases and J by 1 base, with 8 bases between the two germline ends. The CDR3 region has the DNA TGTGCCAGCACCTTCAGGTCCTACAATGAGCAGTTCTTC. It encodes CASTFRSYNEQFF.

The gene calls are TRBV7-2 and TRBJ2-3; 9 nucleotides match TRBD2. Germline-derived CDR1 and CDR2 are SGHTA and FQGNSA. The CDR3 contains 16 residues. V was clipped by 1 base and J by 5 bases; unmatched bases: 7. CDR3 loop: CASSLGAGGPGDTQYF. DNA for the CDR3: TGTGCCAGCAGCTTAGGGGCGGGGGGGCCGGGAGATACGCAGTATTTT.

CDR3 nucleotide sequence: TGTGCTAGTGGTGGATCAGGGGGGCGTAATTCACCCCTCCACTTT. Translation: CASGGSGGRNSPLHF. V usage is TRBV12-5 and J usage is TRBJ1-6; 7 bases fit TRBD1. This CDR3 spans 15 amino acids. Looked up from germline, CDR1 is LGHNT and CDR2 is FRNRAP. V trimming: 5 bases; J trimming: 6 bases; junction bases outside the gene matches: 7.

This clone was found once. The V gene is TRBV9, the J gene TRBJ2-1; 11 bases are a match to TRBD2. The V gene end was trimmed by 0 bases and the J gene end by 3 bases; junction bases not matched to a gene: 8. Germline assignment: CDR1 SGDLS and CDR2 YYNGEE. The CDR3 totals 18 residues. The CDR3 loop is CASSVATSGSHLYNEQFF. In DNA, the CDR3 is TGTGCCAGCAGCGTAGCAACTAGCGGGAGCCATCTCTACAATGAGCAGTTCTTC.

This chain links TRBV7-3 with TRBJ2-1; 11 nucleotides align to TRBD2. Germline assignment: CDR1 SGHTA and CDR2 FQGTGA. Trimming cost V 5 bases and J 5 bases; bases outside gene matches: 8. The CDR3 has 16 residues. The CDR3 nucleotides read TGTGCCAGCAGCAAACTGGGACTAGCGGATAACAATGAGCAGTTCTTC. Amino acid sequence: CASSKLGLADNNEQFF.

V is TRBV11-3 and J is TRBJ2-1; D is ambiguous. Germline V CDR1 and CDR2: SGHNT, YENEEA. Between the trimmed V and J ends, which lost 1 base and 4 bases, there was a span of 8 bases. The CDR3 is 14 amino acids. CDR3 region: CASSLGEVYNEQFF. The CDR3 nucleotides are TGTGCCAGCAGCTTAGGAGAGGTATACAATGAGCAGTTCTTC.

J is TRBJ2-3 and V is TRBV6-1; possible D gene TRBD1, 6 bases. Between the trimmed V and J ends, which lost 4 bases and 5 bases, there was a span of 19 bases. The CDR3 is 16 amino acids. Germline V gene data show CDR1 as MNHNS and CDR2 as SASEGT. CDR3 residues: CASSGNRDPRGDTQYF. The CDR3 DNA reads TGTGCCAGCAGTGGAAACAGGGACCCGCGTGGAGATACGCAGTATTTT.

The chain has TRBV9 and TRBJ1-5; unclear D gene. The CDR3 extends over 15 amino acids. Germline V gene data show CDR1 as SGDLS and CDR2 as YYNGEE. V was shortened by 0 bases and J by 5 bases, with 12 bases between the two germline ends. The CDR3: CASSVGVAGYQPQHF. The DNA for the CDR3 is TGTGCCAGCAGCGTAGGTGTAGCCGGCTATCAGCCCCAGCATTTT.

The chain employs TRBV5-5 and TRBJ1-2; weak D call: TRBD1 (5 bases). CDR3 size: 15 residues. Germline assignment: CDR1 SGHKS and CDR2 YYEKEE (reference sequence). The V gene lost 0 bases and the J gene lost 5 bases, with 14 bases spanning the gap. The CDR3 sequence: CASSLVGQGKYGYTF. The CDR3 coding sequence is TGTGCCAGCAGCTTGGTGGGGCAGGGTAAATATGGCTACACCTTC.

Remarks on this clone: This may stem from a read error, because a much larger clone lies one nucleotide away. This chain joins TRBV11-2 and TRBJ2-1; possible D gene TRBD2, 5 bases. V was pared by 2 bases and J by 7 bases, with 6 bases between. Germline-derived CDR1 and CDR2 are SGHAT and FQNNGV. The CDR3 has 12 amino acids. The chain's CDR3 is CASSLSGNEQFF. In DNA form, the CDR3 reads TGTGCCAGCAGCTTATCGGGGAATGAGCAGTTCTTC.

The table lists this clone with a few counts. The chain recombines TRBV5-6 with TRBJ2-1, with D hard to call. The V end lost 0 bases, the J end lost 0 bases, and 13 bases lay between the germline ends. Germline CDR1 reads SGHDT; CDR2 reads YYEEEE. The CDR3 spans 17 residues. In DNA form, the CDR3 reads TGTGCCAGCAGCTTGGCCAAAGAGTTTGGCTCCTACAATGAGCAGTTCTTC. Amino acid sequence: CASSLAKEFGSYNEQFF. Full variable domain (missing parts from reference TRBV5-6 and TRBJ2-1): DAGVTQSPTHLIKTRGQQVTLRCSPKSGHDTVSWYQQALGQGPQFIFQYYEEEERQRGNFPDRFSGHQFPNYSSELNVNALLLGDSALYLCASSLAKEFGSYNEQFFGPGTRLTVL.

The gene calls are TRBV13 and TRBJ1-1; 10 nucleotides line up with TRBD1. V lost 3 bases to trimming and J lost 6 bases; unmatched junction nucleotides: 1. This CDR3 spans 13 amino acids. Germline V lookup: CDR1 PRHDT, CDR2 FYEKMQ (reference sequence). CDR3 loop: CASSFGTGAEAFF. CDR3 bases: TGTGCCAGCAGCTTCGGGACAGGGGCTGAAGCTTTCTTT. The full variable domain, completed using reference TRBV13 and TRBJ1-1, is AAGVIQSPRHLIKEKRETATLKCYPIPRHDTVYWYQQGPGQDPQFLISFYEKMQSDKGSIPDRFSAQQFSDYHSELNMSSLELGDSALYFCASSFGTGAEAFFGQGTRLTVV.

This clone showed up just a few times. The CDR3 here is CASSQMGAGEQFF. In DNA form, the CDR3 reads TGCGCCAGCAGCCAAATGGGGGCGGGTGAGCAGTTCTTC. The V and J genes are TRBV4-1 and TRBJ2-1; a weak D match, TRBD1 (6 bases). Germline assignment: CDR1 MGHRA and CDR2 YSYEKL. The CDR3 covers 13 residues. V shed 2 bases and J shed 9 bases, with 11 bases lying between them.

The chain links TRBV7-3 to TRBJ2-1, with D possibly being TRBD2 (6 bases). This CDR3 is built from 14 residues. From germline, CDR1 is SGHTA and CDR2 FQGTGA. The V and J ends lost 5 bases and 2 bases respectively, with 10 bases between them. The CDR3 sequence is CASSPRGTYNEQFF. In DNA form, the CDR3 reads TGTGCCAGCAGCCCCCGGGGGACCTACAATGAGCAGTTCTTC. Variable domain in full (rest from reference TRBV7-3 and TRBJ2-1): GAGVSQTPSNKVTEKGKYVELRCDPISGHTALYWYRQSLGQGPEFLIYFQGTGAADDSGLPNDRFFAVRPEGSVSTLKIQRTERGDSAVYLCASSPRGTYNEQFFGPGTRLTVL.

The V gene is TRBV19, the J gene TRBJ1-1; 7 bases fit TRBD1. With 7 bases clipped from V and 10 bases from J, the junction kept 12 bases outside the gene matches. This CDR3 is built from 13 residues. CDR1 and CDR2 (germline): LNHDA, SQIVND (reference sequence). CDR3 nucleotides: TGTGCCAGTAAGTTACAGGGGACATTTTCAGCTTTCTTT. Its translation is CASKLQGTFSAFF.

The V and J genes are TRBV2 and TRBJ1-3, with a possible D match to TRBD1 (5 bases). The CDR3 is made up of 15 amino acids. Germline CDR1 and CDR2: SNHLY and FYNNEI. The V gene lost 6 bases and the J gene lost 0 bases, with 12 bases spanning the gap. CDR3 residues: CASRRQTYSGNTIYF. The CDR3 nucleotides read TGTGCCAGCAGAAGACAGACCTACTCTGGAAACACCATATATTTT.

The chain joins TRBV5-1 to TRBJ2-2, with D tentatively TRBD1 (5 bases). There are 12 residues in the CDR3. From germline, CDR1 is SGHRS and CDR2 YFSETQ. V was trimmed by 5 bases and J by 5 bases, leaving 7 bases between them. The CDR3 loop reads CASSSGTGELFF. CDR3 nucleotides: TGCGCCAGCAGTTCAGGGACCGGGGAGCTGTTTTTT.

The rearrangement links TRBV19 to TRBJ2-3, with 9 bases lining up with TRBD2. Trimming took 3 bases from V and 2 from J; bases not matched to a gene: 3. From germline, CDR1 is LNHDA and CDR2 SQIVND (reference sequence). The CDR3 extends over 15 amino acids. DNA for the CDR3: TGTGCCAGTAGTATTGCTAGCGGGGTCACAGATACGCAGTATTTT. This translates into CASSIASGVTDTQYF. Using reference TRBV19 and TRBJ2-3 for the parts outside the CDR3, the full variable domain is DGGITQSPKYLFRKEGQNVTLSCEQNLNHDAMYWYRQDPGQGLRLIYYSQIVNDFQKGDIAEGYSVSREKKESFPLTVTSAQKNPTAFYLCASSIASGVTDTQYFGPGTRLTVL.

For this clone: Additional DNA sequences in this sample encode the identical CDR3. The V and J genes are TRBV5-1 and TRBJ2-7; D may be TRBD1 (5 bases). This CDR3 has 15 amino acids. Trimming removed 1 base from V and 4 bases from J, with 15 bases in between. In germline, CDR1 is SGHRS, CDR2 YFSETQ. This CDR3 is CASSLSGQGSYEQYF. The CDR3 DNA reads as TGCGCCAGCAGCTTGTCCGGACAAGGTTCATACGAGCAGTACTTC.

The CDR3 DNA sequence: TGTGCCTGGAGACCCCGGGGGGGGGCATATGGCTACACCTTC. Its translation: CAWRPRGGAYGYTF. This rearrangement joins TRBV30 to TRBJ1-2; D possibly corresponds to TRBD1 (6 bases). V dropped 3 bases and J dropped 5 bases, with 16 bases sitting between them. The germline V gene encodes CDR1 GTSNPN and CDR2 SVGIG (reference sequence). This CDR3 comprises 14 residues.

This clone was found a few times. J is TRBJ1-2 and V is TRBV20-1; D not certain. V lost 8 bases and J lost 5, with 9 bases in between. CDR3 size: 10 residues. The germline V gene encodes CDR1 DFQATT and CDR2 SNEGSKA (reference sequence). The CDR3 DNA reads TGCAGTCTCCCGGGATATGGCTACACCTTC. Translated: CSLPGYGYTF.

This clone was counted a few times. This rearrangement joins TRBV30 to TRBJ2-5; the match to TRBD1 covers 8 bases. CDR3 length: 13 amino acids. The germline CDR1 and CDR2 sequences are GTSNPN and SVGIG (reference sequence). J was trimmed by 5 bases and V by 7 bases; bases with no gene match: 9. The CDR3 loop is CASPSGGGETQYF. Here the CDR3 DNA reads TGTGCCTCCCCGTCAGGGGGCGGGGAGACCCAGTACTTC.

This chain joins TRBV6-5 and TRBJ2-1, with 9 bases fitting TRBD2. The length of the CDR3 is 15 residues. V trimming: 8 bases; J trimming: 8 bases; junction bases outside the gene matches: 13. The V gene's germline CDR1 is MNHEY and CDR2 SVGAGI. DNA of the CDR3: TGTGCCAGCCAGGGTTATAGCGGGAGTTTTGATGAGCAGTTCTTC. It translates to CASQGYSGSFDEQFF.

The chain uses TRBV7-2 and TRBJ2-7; no definite D call. The CDR3 totals 11 residues. V was trimmed by 6 bases and J by 4 bases, leaving 7 bases between them. The germline V gene encodes CDR1 SGHTA and CDR2 FQGNSA. CDR3 region: CASSHFYEQYF. For the CDR3, the DNA is TGTGCCAGCAGTCATTTTTACGAGCAGTACTTC.

This clone was seen just once. The chain joins TRBV7-2 to TRBJ2-7, with 8 bases lining up with TRBD1. CDR1 is SGHTA and CDR2 is FQGNSA in the germline V gene. The length of the CDR3 is 15 residues. Unmatched junction bases numbered 10, after V lost 3 bases and J lost 6 bases. CDR3: CASSFPDRGLFEQYF. The CDR3 DNA reads as TGTGCCAGCAGCTTTCCCGACAGGGGTTTGTTCGAGCAGTACTTC.

Only one count was recorded for this clone. V gene TRBV21-1 combines with J gene TRBJ1-2; TRBD1 is the table's D call, not checked against the DNA. TRBV21-1 is a documented pseudogene. This CDR3 is 18 amino acids long. The CDR3, as DNA: TGTGCCAGCAGCAAAGTTAATCAGGGGACAGCGACCTGCTATGGCTACACCTTC. It translates to CASSKVNQGTATCYGYTF.